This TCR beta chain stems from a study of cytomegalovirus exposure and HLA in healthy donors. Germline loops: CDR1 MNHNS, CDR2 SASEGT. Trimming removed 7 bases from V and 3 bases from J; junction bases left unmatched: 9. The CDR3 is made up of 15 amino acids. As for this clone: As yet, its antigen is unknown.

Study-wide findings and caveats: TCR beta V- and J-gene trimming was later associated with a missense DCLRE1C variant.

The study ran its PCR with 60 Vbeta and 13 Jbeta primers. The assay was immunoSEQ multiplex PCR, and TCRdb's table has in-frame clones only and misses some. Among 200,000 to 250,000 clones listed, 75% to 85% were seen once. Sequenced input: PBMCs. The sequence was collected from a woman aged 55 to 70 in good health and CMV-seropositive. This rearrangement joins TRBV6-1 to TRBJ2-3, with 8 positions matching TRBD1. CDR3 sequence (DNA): TGTGCCAGCATTCAGGGGGCGGCGAATACAGATACGCAGTATTTT. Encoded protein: CASIQGAANTDTQYF.